This T cell receptor beta chain was observed in a study of T cell responses to AZD1222 COVID-19 vaccine (dated by TCRdb to the early 2020s). At the level of the whole study: AZD1222 recipients with second doses at about 4 weeks or about 12 weeks were pooled, because spike-specific TCR depth and breadth did not differ between schedules. TCR sequencing covered 230 or so trial participants: 207 given two doses of AZD1222 and 26 given two doses of MenACWY control vaccine. Enrollment into the trials was organized by age into subgroups of 18-55, 56-69 and 70-plus years, and those subgroups contained around 150, 28 and 57 TCR-sequenced participants, respectively. On the study overall, not on this receptor specifically: Conclusions about previously exposed vaccinees were limited because only a handful of AZD1222 recipients were SARS-CoV-2 seropositive at baseline. The vaccine-associated CD4 TCRs covered the entire spike protein, and the dominant responses fell in regions 160-218 and 743-854. In the small 56-69-year group, the increase in depth fell short of significance, most likely because of low power. A significant rise in spike-specific TCR breadth and depth was observed after two AZD1222 doses relative to day 0 and relative to MenACWY recipients. No day 14 peak-response samples were available, so repertoires were characterized only after the peak T cell response. Participants were mostly white British, with more females than males. The authors suggested clonal diversity may have been underestimated. Epitopes outside the regions mutated in the B.1.351 and B.1.1.7 variants were reportedly recognized by nearly half of the unique spike-specific TCRs.

Per the publication, the time point label means: baseline before first vaccination. Samples from vaccinated people were obtained from the UK trials COV001 and COV002, which included a single-blind randomized controlled phase 2/3 trial of AZD1222 (ChAdOx1 nCoV-19) in healthy adults. For TCRbeta chain sequencing, PBMC samples from trial participants were taken at day 0 and at day 28 after the second dose. The cysteine opens and the phenylalanine closes a CDR3 of 14 amino acids. CDR3 DNA only is kept here, 42 bases in frame from base 1. V is trimmed back by 3 bases and J by 3 bases, and the junction contains 4 bases that no gene match accounts for. CDR1 and CDR2 were assigned from the germline V gene as SGHDT and YYEEEE. Concerning this clone itself: It lacks a known antigen. Qualities for individual bases were not recorded, and no much larger clone is one base off.

The CDR3 regions of human TCRbeta chains were analyzed by immunosequencing. The source study handled its data this way. Repertoire TCRs were checked for matches against a reference library of SARS-CoV-2-specific TCRs that had been generated using the MIRA antigen-specificity platform. Breadth was defined as the fraction of unique TCRs that were SARS-CoV-2-associated. Depth was defined as the fraction of total T cells that were SARS-CoV-2-associated. Each spike-specific TCR was assigned to its reactive spike region and to a CD4 or CD8 class using the MIRA data. Log10-transformed breadth and depth values were compared by one-way ANOVA with Sidak's multiple comparisons tests. Not all clones reach the TCRdb copy of this immuneACCESS table, which keeps in-frame sequences only. Checked studies attribute under half of the gap to unresolved V genes and leave the rest unexplained. The D gene and trimming were derived from the DNA, and the V and J assignments and clone size from that table. Across this sample there are more than 150,000 clones, with around 88% seen only once. The ten largest make up 0.4% to 0.5% of the sample.

This specimen consisted of peripheral blood, obtained on day 0 of AZD1222 vaccination. Recombination joined TRBV5-6 with TRBJ2-5, and TRBD1 matches 8 of the central bases. This sequence was found in an adult in good health. The DNA reads as follows: TGTGCCAGCAGCTCCATGACAGGGGAAGAGACCCAGTACTTC. Translated, this is CASSSMTGEETQYF.